Below, 32 T cell receptor beta chains from the same sample are listed, as sequenced in a study of cytomegalovirus exposure and HLA in healthy donors. Some clones are missing from TCRdb's copy, which holds only in-frame ones; the method was immunoSEQ multiplex PCR. Of approximately 270,000 clones in the sample, around 90% were seen once. The material sequenced was PBMCs. The receptors come from a woman aged 18 to 35 in good health and CMV-seronegative.

The rearrangement uses TRBV2 and TRBJ2-7; weak D call: TRBD2 (6 bases). This CDR3 has 15 residues. V shed 7 bases and J shed 5 bases, with 21 bases lying between them. Germline loops: CDR1 SNHLY, CDR2 FYNNEI. CDR3 amino acids: CASTFGPPWEDEQYV. CDR3 nucleotides: TGTGCCAGCACTTTTGGACCCCCATGGGAGGACGAGCAGTACGTC.

V and J are TRBV25-1 and TRBJ1-1; no clear D. The CDR3 runs to 14 residues. CDR1 and CDR2 (germline): MGHDK, SYGVNS. V lost 2 bases and J lost 1, with 8 bases in between. The CDR3 DNA follows: TGTGCCAGCAGTGAAAGAGAAGCGAACACTGAAGCTTTCTTT. Amino acids: CASSEREANTEAFF. The full variable domain, with the rest looked up from reference TRBV25-1 and TRBJ1-1, is EADIYQTPRYLVIGTGKKITLECSQTMGHDKMYWYQQDPGMELHLIHYSYGVNSTEKGDLSSESTVSRIRTEHFPLTLESARPSHTSQYLCASSEREANTEAFFGQGTRLTVV.

A note on this clone: It is unclear where the CDR3 begins or ends on the DNA, so no DNA is shown, and the CDR3 is as TCRdb lists it. The rearrangement joins TRBV28 to TRBJ1-4. Germline values: CDR1 MDHEN, CDR2 SYDVKM. The CDR3 contains 15 residues when both ends are counted. The CDR3 here is CASSFLAEGYEKLFF.

The chain couples TRBV28 to TRBJ2-7; tentatively, D is TRBD2 (6 bases). Germline loops: CDR1 MDHEN, CDR2 SYDVKM. CDR3 length: 14 amino acids. V lost 4 bases to trimming and J lost 7 bases, with 17 bases between them. CDR3 coding DNA: TGTGCCAGCAGTTCACCGGGACTCGGGGGTGAGCAGTACTTC. It yields the protein CASSSPGLGGEQYF.

This sequence joins TRBV6-4 and TRBJ2-1, with 14 bases lining up with TRBD2. This CDR3 comprises 15 residues. Germline values: CDR1 MRHNA, CDR2 SNTAGT. With V trimmed by 5 bases and J by 8 bases, 5 bases remained unmatched. In nucleotides, the CDR3 is TGTGCCAGCAGTCTGACTAGCGGGGGGGCTGATGAGCAGTTCTTC. As protein: CASSLTSGGADEQFF.

The chain carries TRBV28 and TRBJ2-7; TRBD1 matches at 9 bases. After removal of 5 bases from V and 4 bases from J, the junction contained 12 bases not matched to a gene. CDR1 is MDHEN and CDR2 is SYDVKM in the germline V gene. The CDR3 loop spans 16 amino acids. CDR3 in amino acids: CASSLHAGQGLYEQYV. The DNA of the CDR3 is TGTGCCAGCAGTCTACATGCGGGACAGGGTTTGTACGAGCAGTACGTC.

The chain links TRBV27 to TRBJ2-7; D may be TRBD2 (5 bases). The germline V and J ends were trimmed by 3 bases and 0 bases, with 15 bases remaining between them. Germline V lookup: CDR1 MNHEY, CDR2 SMNVEV (reference sequence). This CDR3 is 16 amino acids long. The CDR3 coding sequence is TGTGCCAGCAGTTTTCAGGATCCGGGGAGCTCCTACGAGCAGTACTTC. Protein product: CASSFQDPGSSYEQYF.

This chain joins TRBV6-1 and TRBJ2-7; D is perhaps TRBD2 (6 bases). The V and J ends lost 1 base and 6 bases respectively, with 10 bases between them. Germline V gene lookup returns CDR1 MNHNS and CDR2 SASEGT. This CDR3 region has 13 residues. CDR3 nucleotide sequence: TGTGCCAGCAGTGAAGGACTAGTCCTCGAGCAGTACGTC. The encoded protein is CASSEGLVLEQYV.

The table lists this clone with a count of one. The V call is TRBV5-1, the J call TRBJ1-1, with unresolved D. This CDR3 has 13 amino acids. Trimming stripped 2 bases from V and 6 bases from J, with 11 bases between. The germline V gene encodes CDR1 SGHRS and CDR2 YFSETQ. The CDR3 loop is CASSLGRIAEAFF. DNA of the CDR3: TGCGCCAGCAGCTTAGGCAGGATAGCTGAAGCTTTCTTT. Looking up the rest from reference TRBV5-1 and TRBJ1-1 gives the full variable domain: KAGVTQTPRYLIKTRGQQVTLSCSPISGHRSVSWYQQTPGQGLQFLFEYFSETQRNKGNFPGRFSGRQFSNSRSEMNVSTLELGDSALYLCASSLGRIAEAFFGQGTRLTVV.

The genes are TRBV29-1 and TRBJ2-3; tentative D call: TRBD1 (5 bases). The CDR3 contains 15 residues. V dropped 0 bases and J dropped 1 base, with 11 bases sitting between them. CDR1 is SQVTM and CDR2 is ANQGSEA in the germline V gene. The CDR3 DNA reads as TGCAGCGTTGAAGATCAAGGGGTCGGCACAGATACGCAGTATTTT. As protein: CSVEDQGVGTDTQYF.

This sequence joins TRBV6-5 and TRBJ1-1; D perhaps matches TRBD1 (6 bases). CDR1 and CDR2 from the germline V gene are MNHEY and SVGAGI. The CDR3 is 15 residues long. The V and J ends lost 7 bases and 3 bases respectively, with 18 bases between them. CDR3 nucleotide sequence: TGTGCCAGCAAGGGACACTTCTTGGAGGACACTGAAGCTTTCTTT. It encodes CASKGHFLEDTEAFF.

This sequence joins TRBV28 and TRBJ2-2; 9 bases match TRBD1. The junction had 8 bases not matched to a gene; V was cut back by 3 bases and J by 6 bases. This CDR3 has 16 residues. Germline V gene lookup returns CDR1 MDHEN and CDR2 SYDVKM. DNA for the CDR3: TGTGCCAGCAGTTTTTTGGGACAGGGATTTGCCGGGGAGCTGTTTTTT. It specifies CASSFLGQGFAGELFF. Complete variable domain (other parts from reference TRBV28 and TRBJ2-2): DVKVTQSSRYLVKRTGEKVFLECVQDMDHENMFWYRQDPGLGLRLIYFSYDVKMKEKGDIPEGYSVSREKKERFSLILESASTNQTSMYLCASSFLGQGFAGELFFGEGSRLTVL.

The table lists this clone with a few counts. This chain joins TRBV30 and TRBJ1-1; possible D gene TRBD1, 6 bases. Per germline, CDR1 GTSNPN and CDR2 SVGIG (reference sequence). This CDR3 region has 14 residues. V lost 3 bases to trimming and J lost 0 bases, with 11 bases between them. In DNA form, the CDR3 reads TGTGCCTGGAGGGACAGCGGGATGAACACTGAAGCTTTCTTT. Amino acid sequence: CAWRDSGMNTEAFF.

This clone was observed once. Here the CDR3 reads CASSLGQADGYTF. CDR3 DNA sequence: TGTGCCAGCAGCTTAGGACAGGCGGATGGCTACACCTTC. The V call is TRBV7-9, the J call TRBJ1-2; weak D call: TRBD1 (6 bases). Germline loops: CDR1 SEHNR, CDR2 FQNEAQ (reference sequence). Trimming shortened V by 1 base and J by 6 bases, and 9 bases separated the two germline ends. The CDR3 length is 13 residues.

The table lists this clone with a count of one. This rearrangement joins TRBV4-2 to TRBJ2-2; D unclear. The V gene's germline CDR1 is LGHNA and CDR2 YNFKEQ. The V end lost 0 bases, the J end lost 1 base, and 15 bases lay between the germline ends. CDR3 length: 18 residues. CDR3: CASSQDRPVGVNTGELFF. CDR3 DNA: TGTGCCAGCAGCCAAGATCGGCCTGTCGGAGTGAACACCGGGGAGCTGTTTTTT.

This chain joins TRBV10-2 and TRBJ1-1; D remains ambiguous. Germline CDR1 reads WSHSY; CDR2 reads SAAADI. This CDR3 comprises 13 residues. Trimming pared 5 bases from V and 1 base from J, leaving 8 bases between. The CDR3 DNA reads as TGCGCCAGCAGTTCTACAGAGAACACTGAAGCTTTCTTT. This codes for CASSSTENTEAFF.

The chain employs TRBV7-9 and TRBJ2-3; D is undetermined. The CDR3 sequence is 15 residues long. V was clipped by 4 bases and J by 3 bases, with 14 bases between them. In germline, CDR1 is SEHNR, CDR2 FQNEAQ (reference sequence). CDR3 loop: CASSSKDSSTDTQYF. CDR3 nucleotide sequence: TGTGCCAGCAGCTCAAAAGACTCCTCAACAGATACGCAGTATTTT.

This clone was recorded once. V usage is TRBV6-6 and J usage is TRBJ2-1; D not certain. Germline CDR1 reads MNHNY; CDR2 reads SVGAGI (reference sequence). V was shortened by 0 bases and J by 7 bases, with 7 bases between the two germline ends. This CDR3 is 13 amino acids long. CDR3 in amino acids: CASSYSAVNEQFF. Written as DNA, the CDR3 is TGTGCCAGCAGTTACTCGGCGGTTAATGAGCAGTTCTTC.

The chain uses TRBV6-6 and TRBJ1-2; possible D gene TRBD1, 6 bases. Trimming removed 6 bases at V and 3 bases at J, with 11 bases between. Germline CDR1 MNHNY, CDR2 SVGAGI (reference sequence). The CDR3 spans 13 residues. The CDR3 sequence is CASSIQGHYGYTF. The CDR3 DNA follows: TGTGCCAGCAGCATACAGGGTCACTATGGCTACACCTTC.

This clone came up once. The V and J genes are TRBV11-2 and TRBJ2-1, with 10 bases fitting TRBD1. The CDR3 is 14 residues long. V trimming: 5 bases; J trimming: 6 bases; junction bases outside the gene matches: 4. CDR1 and CDR2 (germline): SGHAT, FQNNGV. The CDR3 nucleotides read TGTGCCAGCAGCCCGCGGACAGGGGGCAATGAGCAGTTCTTC. Encoded protein: CASSPRTGGNEQFF. The complete variable domain, with remaining parts taken from reference TRBV11-2 and TRBJ2-1, reads EAGVAQSPRYKIIEKRQSVAFWCNPISGHATLYWYQQILGQGPKLLIQFQNNGVVDDSQLPKDRFSAERLKGVDSTLKIQPAKLEDSAVYLCASSPRTGGNEQFFGPGTRLTVL.

In this sample, this clone turned up a few times. The chain uses TRBV4-1 and TRBJ1-6, with 11 positions matching TRBD1. Germline V gives CDR1 MGHRA, CDR2 YSYEKL. The V and J ends lost 4 bases and 11 bases, in that order; junction bases with no gene match: 7. The CDR3 length is 15 residues. CDR3 nucleotide sequence: TGCGCCAGCAGCCGGGAGGGGACAGGGGGACCACCCCTCCACTTT. Encoded protein: CASSREGTGGPPLHF.

This chain connects TRBV6-5 to TRBJ2-1; D gene uncertain. This CDR3 contains 14 residues. The germline V gene encodes CDR1 MNHEY and CDR2 SVGAGI. Trimming cost V 4 bases and J 0 bases, with 7 bases left between them. CDR3 in DNA: TGTGCCAGCAGTTTAGTTGGCTCCTACAATGAGCAGTTCTTC. This sequence encodes CASSLVGSYNEQFF.

DNA of the CDR3: TGTGCCAGCTCACCACATAGTTGGGTAACAGGGATCATGAACACTGAAGCTTTCTTT. Protein sequence: CASSPHSWVTGIMNTEAFF. The chain uses TRBV18 and TRBJ1-1; D perhaps matches TRBD1 (6 bases). This CDR3 is 19 amino acids long. Per the germline V gene, CDR1 is KGHSH and CDR2 is LQKENI. Trimming stripped 1 base from V and 0 bases from J, with 21 bases between.

This CDR3 reads CASSFGTGGAFEKLFF. The CDR3 DNA follows: TGTGCCAGCAGTTTTGGGACAGGGGGCGCCTTCGAAAAACTGTTTTTT. The V gene is TRBV2, the J gene TRBJ1-4, with TRBD1 identical over 12 bases. The CDR3 consists of 16 residues. Losses at the gene ends were 5 bases for V and 8 bases for J; bases not matched to a gene: 9. Germline CDR1 and CDR2: SNHLY and FYNNEI.

The genes are TRBV7-6 and TRBJ1-6; 8 bases line up with TRBD1. The trim removed 1 base at V and 0 bases at J, leaving 14 bases unmatched. The germline CDR1 and CDR2 sequences are SGHVS and FNYEAQ. The CDR3 contains 21 residues. The CDR3 is CASSLGGQGATPSSYNSPLHF. The CDR3 nucleotides read TGTGCCAGCAGCTTAGGGGGGCAGGGGGCTACACCGAGCTCCTATAATTCACCCCTCCACTTT.

V gene TRBV4-3 combines with J gene TRBJ2-7; perhaps TRBD2 as D (6 bases). The V end lost 1 base, the J end lost 4 bases, and 11 bases lay between the germline ends. Germline CDR1 LGHNA, CDR2 YSLEER. This CDR3 region has 14 residues. This CDR3 reads CASSQAMGGYEQYF. Written as DNA, the CDR3 is TGCGCCAGCAGCCAAGCTATGGGAGGTTACGAGCAGTACTTC.

The genes are TRBV7-2 and TRBJ2-3; TRBD2 matches at 9 bases. CDR1 is SGHTA, CDR2 FQGNSA, per germline. The ends lost 5 bases at V and 2 bases at J; junction bases unmatched: 5. CDR3 length equals 15 residues. As DNA, the CDR3 is TGTGCCAGCAGCCCTAGCGGGGAAAACACAGATACGCAGTATTTT. It encodes CASSPSGENTDTQYF.

The V call is TRBV6-5, the J call TRBJ1-2; TRBD1 matches 11 bases. CDR3 length: 14 residues. Per germline, CDR1 MNHEY and CDR2 SVGAGI. J was trimmed by 7 bases and V by 5 bases; bases with no gene match: 6. The DNA of the CDR3 is TGTGCCAGCAGTCGGGACAGGGGGTATCGTGGCTACACCTTC. Translating it yields CASSRDRGYRGYTF.

The chain is built from TRBV6-5 and TRBJ2-3; tentative D call: TRBD1 (5 bases). The CDR3 consists of 14 residues. CDR1 and CDR2 (germline): MNHEY, SVGAGI. The V end was cut by 6 bases, the J end by 1 base, with 11 bases between. In DNA form, the CDR3 reads TGTGCCAGCAGCCACGAAGGGGGCACAGATACGCAGTATTTT. Amino acids: CASSHEGGTDTQYF.

This clone was counted a single time. The J gene is TRBJ2-7, the V gene TRBV28; TRBD2 matches at 11 bases. V lost 6 bases and J lost 2; bases outside the gene matches: 9. CDR3 length equals 16 residues. Germline assignment: CDR1 MDHEN and CDR2 SYDVKM. This chain's CDR3 is CASRSPLAGGTYEQYV. The DNA for the CDR3 is TGTGCCAGCAGATCGCCCCTAGCGGGGGGCACCTACGAGCAGTACGTC.

This rearrangement joins TRBV18 to TRBJ1-3; 7 positions match TRBD1. V dropped 3 bases and J dropped 1; count of bases not matched to a gene: 6. The CDR3 is 16 residues long. CDR1 KGHSH and CDR2 LQKENI come from the germline V gene. CDR3 amino acids: CASSPTTGPSGNTIYF. The CDR3 bases are TGTGCCAGCTCACCCACGACAGGGCCATCTGGAAACACCATATATTTT.

The gene calls are TRBV13 and TRBJ1-5; D might be TRBD1 (5 bases). The germline CDR1 and CDR2 sequences are PRHDT and FYEKMQ (reference sequence). V lost 5 bases and J 2 bases, leaving 13 bases between the germline ends. CDR3 length equals 15 residues. The CDR3 here is CASSNSDTRNQPQHF. Written as DNA, the CDR3 is TGTGCCAGCAGCAACTCGGACACCCGCAATCAGCCCCAGCATTTT.